This is a list of T cell receptor beta chains from one sample in a study of CD8+ T cells in alopecia areata. Clones were read by immunoSEQ multiplex PCR, and TCRdb kept only the in-frame ones, dropping some. The sample lists around 140,000 clones, 45% to 65% seen once, with about 16% in the top ten. The sequencing here drew on CD8+ T cells sorted from blood, taken at week 4, from a patient treated with tofacitinib. The receptors were sampled from a human donor with alopecia areata. Both conserved end residues are part of each CDR3. Each record gives: clone size, D gene, J gene, V gene, CDR3 DNA, CDR3 protein. A D gene is named only where the DNA matches it firmly. Size values are once, few and many counts, or a class for expanded clones, and some rows have none.

>.|TRBD1|TRBJ2-7|TRBV19
TGTGCCAGTAGGAAGACAGGGCTGCCTTACGAGCAGTACTTC
CASRKTGLPYEQYF
>.|.|TRBJ2-5|TRBV6-5
TGTGCCAGCAGCCCGGGGAGCCAAGAGACCCAGTACTTC
CASSPGSQETQYF
>few|.|TRBJ2-7|TRBV7-9
TGTGCCAGCAGCTTAGTCGGGGACGTCTACGAGCAGTACTTC
CASSLVGDVYEQYF
>.|TRBD2|TRBJ2-3|TRBV30
TGTGCCTGGAGTTGGAGCGGGGAAAGCACAGATACGCAGTATTTT
CAWSWSGESTDTQYF
>.|.|TRBJ2-5|TRBV9
TGTGCCAGCAGCGTAGCTTGGGACGAAGGGGAGACCCAGTACTTC
CASSVAWDEGETQYF
>.|.|TRBJ2-5|TRBV6-5
TGTGCCAGCAGCGACATTAATCAAGAGACCCAGTACTTC
CASSDINQETQYF
>.|.|TRBJ2-7|TRBV27
TGTGCCAGCAGTTTAACAGGAAAAGGGTCCTACGAGCAGTACTTC
CASSLTGKGSYEQYF
>once|.|TRBJ2-1|TRBV5-1
TGCGCCAGCAGCTACGGCTACAATGAGCAGTTCTTC
CASSYGYNEQFF
>.|.|TRBJ2-3|TRBV27
TGTGCCAGCAGTTTAGATGGGGGGCTGACAGATACGCAGTATTTT
CASSLDGGLTDTQYF
>.|TRBD1|TRBJ2-5|TRBV30
TGTGCCTGGAGCCTAACGGCGGGACAGGGTCAGGAGACCCAGTACTTC
CAWSLTAGQGQETQYF
>many|TRBD2|TRBJ2-1|TRBV7-8
TGTGCCAGCAGCCCGACTAGCGGGGAACTCAATGAGCAGTTCTTC
CASSPTSGELNEQFF
>many|.|TRBJ2-7|TRBV5-8
TGTGCCAGCAGCTTGTCAGGGGCGGTCTACGAGCAGTACTTC
CASSLSGAVYEQYF
>few|.|TRBJ1-1|TRBV29-1
TGCAGCGTTGAGCCCCAAATCGACACAGGGAACGTGGCTTTCTTT
CSVEPQIDTGNVAFF
>.|TRBD1|TRBJ1-1|TRBV4-1
TGCGCCAGCAGCCACAGCCGGGACAGCAACACTGAAGCTTTCTTT
CASSHSRDSNTEAFF
>.|.|TRBJ2-6|TRBV2
TGTGCCAGCAGTGATTATCTGGGTGGGGCCAACGTCCTGACTTTC
CASSDYLGGANVLTF
>.|TRBD1|TRBJ2-5|TRBV15
TGTGCCACCAGCAGTTGGACAGGAGTAGAGACCCAGTACTTC
CATSSWTGVETQYF
>.|.|TRBJ1-5|TRBV15
TGTGCCACCAGCCCGTGGACTCACGGTCAGCCCCAGCATTTT
CATSPWTHGQPQHF
>.|.|TRBJ2-5|TRBV7-9
TGTGCCAGCAGCTTAGTCCAGGAGACCCAGTACTTC
CASSLVQETQYF
>.|.|TRBJ1-2|TRBV27
TGTGCCAGCAGGTCATCTTATGGCTACACCTTC
CASRSSYGYTF
>.|.|TRBJ1-2|TRBV13
TGTGCCAGCAGCCCTAGGGTGGCAGAATACTTAGACGACTATGGCTACACCTTC
CASSPRVAEYLDDYGYTF
>.|.|TRBJ2-3|TRBV7-2
TGTGCCAGCAGCCTCGGGACACTCAACACAGATACGCAGTATTTT
CASSLGTLNTDTQYF
>.|TRBD2|TRBJ2-7|TRBV12-5
TGTGCTAGTGGGAAGAGCGGGGATTCCTACGAGCAGTACTTC
CASGKSGDSYEQYF
>once|.|TRBJ2-3|TRBV5-1
TGCGCCAGCAGCTTCTGGGGGATTCCAGATACGCAGTATTTT
CASSFWGIPDTQYF
>.|.|TRBJ1-1|TRBV7-9
TGTGCCAGCAGCCCACCGATACAGGGGAACACTGAAGCTTTCTTT
CASSPPIQGNTEAFF
>few|.|TRBJ2-5|TRBV29-1
TGCAGCGTTGAAGAACAGGGTGGAGGCGAGACCCAGTACTTC
CSVEEQGGGETQYF
>few|.|TRBJ2-3|TRBV23-1
TGCGCCAGCAGTCAATCCCAAGGGCCTTGCACAGATACGCAGTATTTT
CASSQSQGPCTDTQYF
>few|TRBD2|TRBJ2-7|TRBV29-1
TGCAGCGTTGAAGATGGGGCTAGCGGGGGCCCTAAGGTCTACGAGCAGTACTTC
CSVEDGASGGPKVYEQYF
>few|.|TRBJ2-6|TRBV14
TGTGCCAGCAGCCAAGCCGGACTTCCTCTCTCTGGGGCCAACGTCCTGACTTTC
CASSQAGLPLSGANVLTF
>.|.|TRBJ2-4|TRBV5-1
TGCGCCAGCAGCTTGGGACTAGCCAAAAACATTCAGTACTTC
CASSLGLAKNIQYF
>once|TRBD1|TRBJ2-7|TRBV5-1
TGCGCCAGCAGCTTGGCGACAGGGGGCCGGGAAAGCGAGCAGTACTTC
CASSLATGGRESEQYF
>.|TRBD1|TRBJ1-1|TRBV6-5
TGTGCCAGCAGGACGGGACAGCTGAACACTGAAGCTTTCTTT
CASRTGQLNTEAFF
>.|.|TRBJ2-5|TRBV7-9
TGTGCCAGCAGCTTACCACGGGAGACCCAGTACTTC
CASSLPRETQYF
>medium-sized|.|TRBJ1-1|TRBV6-5
TGTGCCAGCAGTTCACAACCGGGATACACTGAAGCTTTCTTT
CASSSQPGYTEAFF
>once|.|TRBJ1-1|TRBV30
TGTGCCTGGAGCCACGCGCTGGCACGGACTGAAGCTTTCTTT
CAWSHALARTEAFF
>few|TRBD1|TRBJ2-7|TRBV6-5
TGTGCCAGCAGTATGGGACAGGGGGCTTACGAGCAGTACTTC
CASSMGQGAYEQYF
>.|.|TRBJ2-7|TRBV7-8
TGTGCCAGCAGCTTAGCCCCACCGGGCTCCTACGAGCAGTACTTC
CASSLAPPGSYEQYF
>few|TRBD1|TRBJ2-7|TRBV9
TGTGCCAGCAGCGTAGAAAGGACAGGGGTCGACGAGCAGTACTTC
CASSVERTGVDEQYF
>.|.|TRBJ1-1|TRBV30
TGTGCCTGGACCCTCGGGGCCACTGAAGCTTTCTTT
CAWTLGATEAFF
>.|.|TRBJ2-7|TRBV6-6
TGTGCCAGCAGTTACCCCCTTGTCTCCTACGAGCAGTACTTC
CASSYPLVSYEQYF
>.|.|TRBJ1-5|TRBV4-3
TGCGCCAGCAGCCACCTTCTGGGGGGGGACCAGCCCCAGCATTTT
CASSHLLGGDQPQHF
>.|.|TRBJ2-5|TRBV25-1
TGTGCCAGCTACCCCACTGGGGAGACATACGGCCAGACCCAGTACTTC
CASYPTGETYGQTQYF
>.|TRBD1|TRBJ2-1|TRBV29-1
TGCAGCATAAGACAGGGGGTCGGCTCCTACAATGAGCAGTTCTTC
CSIRQGVGSYNEQFF
>once|.|TRBJ1-1|TRBV13
TGTGCCAGCAGCTTACGTACCACTGAAGCTTTCTTT
CASSLRTTEAFF
>few|.|TRBJ2-3|TRBV18
TGTGCCAGCTCACCTCTCGCCGGGAGCACAGATACGCAGTATTTT
CASSPLAGSTDTQYF
>few|TRBD1|TRBJ2-3|TRBV7-3
TGTGCCAGCAGCCGGGGAACAGGGGGCACAGATACGCAGTATTTT
CASSRGTGGTDTQYF